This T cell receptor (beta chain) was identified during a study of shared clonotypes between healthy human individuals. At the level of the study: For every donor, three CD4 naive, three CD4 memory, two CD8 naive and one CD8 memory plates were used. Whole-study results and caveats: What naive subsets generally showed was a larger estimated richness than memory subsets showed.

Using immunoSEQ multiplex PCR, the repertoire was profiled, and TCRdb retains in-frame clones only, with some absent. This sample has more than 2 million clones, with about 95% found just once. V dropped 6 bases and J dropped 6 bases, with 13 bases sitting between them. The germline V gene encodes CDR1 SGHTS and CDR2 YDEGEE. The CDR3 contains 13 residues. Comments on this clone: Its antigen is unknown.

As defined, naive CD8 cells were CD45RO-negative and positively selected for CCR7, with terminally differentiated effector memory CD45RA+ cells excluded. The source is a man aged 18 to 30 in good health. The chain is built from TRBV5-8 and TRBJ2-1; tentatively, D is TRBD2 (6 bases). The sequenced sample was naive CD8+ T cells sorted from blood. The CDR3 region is CASIPEGSNEQFF. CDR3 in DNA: TGTGCCAGCATCCCGGAGGGTAGCAATGAGCAGTTCTTC.